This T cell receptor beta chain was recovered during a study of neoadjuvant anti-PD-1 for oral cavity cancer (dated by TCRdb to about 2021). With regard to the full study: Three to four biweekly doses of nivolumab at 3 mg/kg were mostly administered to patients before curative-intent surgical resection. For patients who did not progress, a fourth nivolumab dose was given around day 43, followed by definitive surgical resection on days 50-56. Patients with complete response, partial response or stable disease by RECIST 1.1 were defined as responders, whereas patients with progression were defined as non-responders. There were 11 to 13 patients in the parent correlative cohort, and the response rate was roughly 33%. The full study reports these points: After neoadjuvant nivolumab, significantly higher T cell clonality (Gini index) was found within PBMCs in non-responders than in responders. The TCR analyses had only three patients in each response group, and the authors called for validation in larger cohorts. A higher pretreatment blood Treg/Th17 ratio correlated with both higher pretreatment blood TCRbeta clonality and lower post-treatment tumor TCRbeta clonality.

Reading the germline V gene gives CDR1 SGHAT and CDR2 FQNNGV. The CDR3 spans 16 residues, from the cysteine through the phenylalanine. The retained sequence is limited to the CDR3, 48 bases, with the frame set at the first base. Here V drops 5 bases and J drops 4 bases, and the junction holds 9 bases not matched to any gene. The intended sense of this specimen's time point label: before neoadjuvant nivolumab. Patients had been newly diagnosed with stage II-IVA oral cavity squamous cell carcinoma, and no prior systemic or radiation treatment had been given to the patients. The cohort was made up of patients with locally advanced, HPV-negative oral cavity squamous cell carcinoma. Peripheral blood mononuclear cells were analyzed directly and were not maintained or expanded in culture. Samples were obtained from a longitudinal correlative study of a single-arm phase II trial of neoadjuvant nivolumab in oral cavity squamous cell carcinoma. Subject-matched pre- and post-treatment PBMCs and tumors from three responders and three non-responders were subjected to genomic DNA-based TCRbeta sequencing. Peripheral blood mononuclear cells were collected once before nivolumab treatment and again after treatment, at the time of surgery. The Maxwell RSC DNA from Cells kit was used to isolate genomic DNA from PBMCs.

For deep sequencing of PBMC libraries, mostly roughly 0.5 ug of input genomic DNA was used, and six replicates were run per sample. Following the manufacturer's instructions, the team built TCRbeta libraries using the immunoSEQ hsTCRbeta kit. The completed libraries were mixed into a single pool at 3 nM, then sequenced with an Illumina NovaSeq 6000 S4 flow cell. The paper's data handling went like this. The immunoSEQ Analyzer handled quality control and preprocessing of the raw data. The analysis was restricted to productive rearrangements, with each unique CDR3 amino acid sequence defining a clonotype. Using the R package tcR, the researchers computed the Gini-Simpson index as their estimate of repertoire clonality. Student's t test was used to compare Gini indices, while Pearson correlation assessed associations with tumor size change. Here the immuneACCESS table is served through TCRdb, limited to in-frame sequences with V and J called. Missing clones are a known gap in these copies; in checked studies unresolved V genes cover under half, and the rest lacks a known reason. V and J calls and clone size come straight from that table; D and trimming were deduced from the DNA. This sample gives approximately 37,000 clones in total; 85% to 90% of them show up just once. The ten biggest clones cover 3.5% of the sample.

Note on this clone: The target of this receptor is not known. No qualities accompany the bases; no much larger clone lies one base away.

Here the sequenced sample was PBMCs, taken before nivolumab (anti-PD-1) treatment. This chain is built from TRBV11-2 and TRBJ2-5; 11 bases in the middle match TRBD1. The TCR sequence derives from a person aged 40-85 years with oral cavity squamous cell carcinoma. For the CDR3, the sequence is CASSPRVDRGRETQYF. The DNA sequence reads TGTGCCAGCAGCCCCCGCGTGGACAGGGGGCGAGAGACCCAGTACTTC.